This T cell receptor (beta chain) was sequenced in a study of T cells in Graves' hyperthyroidism and ophthalmopathy (dated by TCRdb to the late 2010s). Regarding the complete study: Peripheral blood samples were taken at initial diagnosis, before any treatment was given. To identify TCR V-J signatures that set the groups apart, the researchers used a discovery cohort of about a hundred patients, made up of 43 with Graves' ophthalmopathy and about 60 with stable Graves' hyperthyroidism. Whether ophthalmopathy could be predicted prospectively was tested in an independent validation cohort made up of under 20 hyperthyroidism patients plus 17 patients who later progressed to ophthalmopathy. The approximately 95 discovery patients were divided at random into training and test sets in a 7:3 ratio. The study also compared thyroid tissue and blood T-cell repertoires from five or six Graves' hyperthyroidism patients. After blood sampling, hyperthyroidism patients were treated with methimazole at a starting dose of 30 mg daily, and ophthalmopathy patients were treated with high-dose intravenous methylprednisolone. TCR Vbeta CDR3 sequencing of some 140 peripheral blood samples (under 45 ophthalmopathy, roughly 74 hyperthyroidism and roughly 17 progressor patients) is reported in the paper. What the work shows at the level of the full study, not this receptor alone: No statistical method was used to set the sample size in advance, and investigators knew the group allocation. In validation, the model predicted progression to ophthalmopathy a median of about 6.8 months before onset, with about 71% sensitivity and roughly 73% specificity. Blood samples also contained most of the expanded thyroid clonotypes (frequency above 0.001), which suggests that blood repertoires may reflect thyroid immune responses. Ophthalmopathy was separated from stable hyperthyroidism by a 13 V-J signature model, with roughly 88% sensitivity and roughly 81% specificity obtained in cross-validation and 80%/75% obtained in testing.

The TCR beta CDR3 regions were amplified from the RNA transcripts. The first round of RT-PCR for the TCR CDR3 was performed with the HTBI primer set and the Qiagen OneStep RT-PCR kit. Libraries were constructed in a second round of multiplex PCR, after which size selection and purification were carried out. Libraries were sequenced paired-end with 100 bp reads on an Illumina HiSeq2000. Per the authors' processing: SOAPnuke was used to process the raw data, removing reads that contained adapters or uncalled bases, had a mean Phred below 15, or lacked an exact match to the constant primer or identifier. COPE v1.2.5 was used to merge high-quality paired reads, and clonotypes were defined as unique nucleotide sequences. MiTCR v1.1 was used to align clonotypes to the IMGT TRBV, TRBD and TRBJ reference segments. Only V-J combinations with frequency above 0.0001, covering 99.2% of repertoires, were analysed. The TCS score was defined as the ratio of F50 (clonal expansion) to E x V (chaos), calculated using BLOSUM62-based TCRdist between CDR3 peptides within each V-J. Welch's t-statistics and random forest reduced 514 V-J features to 13, which were used in a naive Bayes classifier (R e1071). Thyroid-blood repertoire similarity was quantified with the Morisita-Horn index. TCRdb reprocessing: public reads trimmed at Q25 with fastp, clones called with MiXCR, in-frame beta chains kept. All rows with the same CDR3 protein become a single entry with the most common DNA and genes. V and J calls and clone size were set by TCRdb, not the authors. In this sample the table shows roughly 800,000 distinct CDR3 sequences, approximately 40% of which occur a single time. 8.9% of the sample is held by the ten biggest clonotypes.

Stable Graves' hyperthyroidism was defined as the absence of progression to ophthalmopathy over 18 months of follow-up. Hyperthyroidism patients were newly diagnosed, had a disease duration of under 2 months, and were aged 18 to 65 years. Exclusion was applied to patients with uncontrolled infections, other autoimmune diseases, pregnancy or lactation. Diagnoses were based on clinical symptoms, serum thyroxine and TRAb, thyroid ultrasound and orbital computed tomography. PBMCs were separated from approximately 9.9 ml of fresh peripheral blood using Ficoll-Paque density gradient centrifugation. Trizol reagent was used to extract total RNA, and RNA quality was then checked on an Agilent 2100 Bioanalyzer. The CDR3 contains 12 residues, cysteine and phenylalanine counted. Kept here is only the CDR3 DNA, which spans 36 bases and is read in frame from base 1. V sheds 9 bases and J sheds 6 bases, leaving 9 bases between their ends. Via the germline V gene (reference sequence), CDR1 is MNHEY and CDR2 SMNVEV.

This clonotype has a handful of counts. The specificity of this receptor is unknown. One base away there is no much larger clone; base qualities are not given. The rearrangement joined TRBV27 to TRBJ1-6, with TRBD1 perhaps the D gene, on 6 matching bases. The specimen sequenced was blood. The TCR originated in a man aged 18-30 years with Graves' hyperthyroidism. The CDR3 protein is CASGQLNSPLHF. The nucleotide sequence reads TGTGCCAGTGGACAGCTTAATTCACCCCTCCACTTT.